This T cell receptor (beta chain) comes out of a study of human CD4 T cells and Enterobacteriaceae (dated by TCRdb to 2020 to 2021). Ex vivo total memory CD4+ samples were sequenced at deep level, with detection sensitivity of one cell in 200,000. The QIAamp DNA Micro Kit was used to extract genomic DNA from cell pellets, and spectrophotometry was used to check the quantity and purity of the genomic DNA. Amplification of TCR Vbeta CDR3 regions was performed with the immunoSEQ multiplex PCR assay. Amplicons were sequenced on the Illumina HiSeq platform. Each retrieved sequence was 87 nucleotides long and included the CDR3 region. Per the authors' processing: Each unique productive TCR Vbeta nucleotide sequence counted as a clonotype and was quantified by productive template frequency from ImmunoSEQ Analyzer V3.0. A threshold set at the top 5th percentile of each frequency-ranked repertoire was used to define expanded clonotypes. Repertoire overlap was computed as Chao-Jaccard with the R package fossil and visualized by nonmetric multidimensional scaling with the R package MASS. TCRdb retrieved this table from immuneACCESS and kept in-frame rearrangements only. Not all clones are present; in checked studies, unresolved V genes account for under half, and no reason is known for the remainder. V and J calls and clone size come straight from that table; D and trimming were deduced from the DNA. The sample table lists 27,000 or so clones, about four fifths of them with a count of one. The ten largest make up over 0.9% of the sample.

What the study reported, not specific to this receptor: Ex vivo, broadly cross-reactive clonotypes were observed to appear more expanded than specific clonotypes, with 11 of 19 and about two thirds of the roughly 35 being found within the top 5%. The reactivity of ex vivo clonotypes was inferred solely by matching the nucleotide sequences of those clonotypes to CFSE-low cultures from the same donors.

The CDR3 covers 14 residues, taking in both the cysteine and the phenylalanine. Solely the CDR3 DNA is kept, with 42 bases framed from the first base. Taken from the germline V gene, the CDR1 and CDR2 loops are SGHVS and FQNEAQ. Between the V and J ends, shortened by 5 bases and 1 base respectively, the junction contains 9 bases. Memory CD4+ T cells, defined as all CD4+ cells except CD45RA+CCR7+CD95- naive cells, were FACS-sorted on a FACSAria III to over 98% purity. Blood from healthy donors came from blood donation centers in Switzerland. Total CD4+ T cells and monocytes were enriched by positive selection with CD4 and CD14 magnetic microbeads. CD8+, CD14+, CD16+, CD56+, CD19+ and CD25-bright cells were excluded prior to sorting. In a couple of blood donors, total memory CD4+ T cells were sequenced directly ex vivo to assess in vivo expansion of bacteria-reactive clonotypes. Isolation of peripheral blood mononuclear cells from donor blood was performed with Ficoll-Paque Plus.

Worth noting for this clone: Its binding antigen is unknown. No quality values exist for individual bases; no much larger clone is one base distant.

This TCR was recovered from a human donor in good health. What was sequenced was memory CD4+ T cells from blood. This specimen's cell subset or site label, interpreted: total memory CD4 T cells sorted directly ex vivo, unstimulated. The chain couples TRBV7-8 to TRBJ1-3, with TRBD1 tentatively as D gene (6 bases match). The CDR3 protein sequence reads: CASSTRGSGNTIYF. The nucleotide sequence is TGTGCCAGCAGCACAAGGGGGTCTGGAAACACCATATATTTT.